This TCR beta chain was obtained from a study of blood T cell repertoires in COVID-19. About the research overall: From the United States, Italy and Spain came samples of acute and convalescent COVID-19. PBMCs, B-cell-depleted T cells, or T cells were the source of the cDNA or gDNA that made up the material.

Per the germline V gene, CDR1 is SGHAT and CDR2 is FQDESV (reference sequence). Trimming took 5 bases from V and 5 from J, leaving 19 bases between them. The CDR3 totals 16 residues. In the study's own analysis: Amplification of reference gene primers provided the estimated nucleated cell counts. Clones were sequenced by immunoSEQ multiplex PCR, and TCRdb holds only the in-frame ones, with some missing. V, J and clone size are those of that table, while D and trimming were read from the DNA. In the table there are hundreds of thousands of clones, 88% of which are singletons. Enrolment of Seattle patients took place during active infection, and they were followed longitudinally.

Sequencing input: peripheral blood. This receptor was taken from a woman in her forties or fifties with COVID-19, enrolled during active disease. The rearrangement uses TRBV11-1 and TRBJ2-1; a possible D gene is TRBD2 (7 bases). In nucleotides, the CDR3 is TGTGCCAGCAGCCCTACGGGGGCTAGCGGAGACAATGAGCAGTTCTTC. It encodes CASSPTGASGDNEQFF. The full variable domain, its missing parts supplied by reference TRBV11-1 and TRBJ2-1, is EAEVAQSPRYKITEKSQAVAFWCDPISGHATLYWYRQILGQGPELLVQFQDESVVDDSQLPKDRFSAERLKGVDSTLKIQPAELGDSAMYLCASSPTGASGDNEQFFGPGTRLTVL.